The 13 T cell receptor beta chains below come from one sample, sequenced in a study of T cells in Graves' hyperthyroidism and ophthalmopathy. Researchers amplified the TCR beta CDR3 regions from RNA transcripts. When the TCR CDR3 underwent first-round RT-PCR, the HTBI primer set was used. TCRdb re-called the multiplex PCR reads with MiXCR, one entry per CDR3 protein. The sample shows some 500,000 distinct CDR3 sequences, 16% of them seen only once. The sample was blood. Receptors were obtained from a woman in her thirties with Graves' ophthalmopathy.

This clonotype was counted at least ten times. The CDR3 sequence: CASSWKTVPYEQYF. The CDR3 DNA reads TGTGCCAGCAGCTGGAAGACAGTACCCTACGAGCAGTACTTC. The J gene is TRBJ2-7, the V gene TRBV5-6; D might be TRBD1 (5 bases). Germline V gene lookup returns CDR1 SGHDT and CDR2 YYEEEE. CDR3 length equals 14 residues. Trimming removed 3 bases from V and 2 bases from J, with 12 bases in between. Full variable domain (outside the CDR3, taken from reference TRBV5-6 and TRBJ2-7): DAGVTQSPTHLIKTRGQQVTLRCSPKSGHDTVSWYQQALGQGPQFIFQYYEEEERQRGNFPDRFSGHQFPNYSSELNVNALLLGDSALYLCASSWKTVPYEQYFGPGTRLTVT.

This clonotype was seen a few times. This sequence joins TRBV4-3 and TRBJ2-1; 12 nucleotides line up with TRBD2. V was pared by 4 bases and J by 7 bases, with 2 bases of the junction left unmatched. CDR3 length equals 14 residues. CDR1 is LGHNA, CDR2 YSLEER, per germline. CDR3 sequence reads: CASSRLAGANEQFF. The CDR3, as DNA: TGCGCCAGCAGCCGACTAGCGGGAGCGAATGAGCAGTTCTTC.

This clonotype was seen repeatedly, ten times or more. V is TRBV6-2 or TRBV6-3 and J is TRBJ1-4; possible D gene TRBD1, 5 bases. The germline V gene encodes CDR1 MNHEY and CDR2 SVGEGT. The V gene lost 4 bases and the J gene lost 8 bases, with 20 bases spanning the gap. The CDR3 is 16 amino acids. The CDR3 here is CASSSGIQGPEEKLFF. CDR3 coding DNA: TGTGCCAGCAGTTCGGGCATTCAGGGTCCAGAAGAAAAACTGTTTTTT.

This clonotype was picked up many times. The V gene is TRBV27, the J gene TRBJ2-7; D might be TRBD2 (6 bases). Trimming cost V 2 bases and J 3 bases, with 11 bases left between them. Germline CDR1 reads MNHEY; CDR2 reads SMNVEV (reference sequence). CDR3 length: 14 residues. The CDR3: CASSLGGTVYEQYF. CDR3 DNA: TGTGCCAGCAGTTTAGGAGGGACGGTCTACGAGCAGTACTTC.

V gene TRBV6-2 or TRBV6-3 combines with J gene TRBJ1-1; possible D gene TRBD1, 6 bases. This CDR3 region has 13 residues. Germline V gene data show CDR1 as MNHEY and CDR2 as SVGEGT. The V gene lost 5 bases and the J gene lost 7 bases, with 14 bases spanning the gap. CDR3 bases: TGTGCCAGCAGTCCCGGACAGATCCGTGAAGCTTTCTTT. Protein sequence: CASSPGQIREAFF.

With respect to this clonotype: The junction departs from the called germline gene at one end, perhaps through a read error. The gene calls are TRBV7-3 and TRBJ2-1, with 7 bases lining up with TRBD2. The J call may be wrong; the DNA end is better matched by TRBJ2-7. Germline V gene sequence: CDR1 SGHTA, CDR2 FQGTGA. This CDR3 has 14 residues. CDR3 region: CASRPGTTYNEQYF. For the CDR3, the DNA is TGCGCCAGCAGACCCGGGACTACCTACAATGAGCAGTACTTC.

Of note for this clonotype: The junction does not match germline at one end; this may be a read error. The rearrangement joins TRBV7-2 to TRBJ2-3; 7 bases line up with TRBD2. The CDR3 length is 16 residues. CDR1 SGHTA and CDR2 FQGNSA come from the germline V gene. This chain's CDR3 is CASGLNPSGFTDTQYF. The CDR3 DNA follows: TGTGCCAGCGGCTTAAACCCTAGCGGATTCACAGATACGCAGTATTTT.

The chain links TRBV12-3 or TRBV12-4 to TRBJ2-3; 12 nucleotides line up with TRBD2. V trimming: 5 bases; J trimming: 4 bases; junction bases outside the gene matches: 7. This CDR3 has 16 residues. CDR3 sequence reads: CASSLETSGSSDTQYF. In DNA, the CDR3 is TGTGCCAGCAGTCTAGAGACTAGCGGGAGTTCAGATACGCAGTATTTT.

This clonotype was detected a few times. The chain carries TRBV19 and TRBJ2-3; D is uncertain. In germline, CDR1 is LNHDA, CDR2 SQIVND (reference sequence). V dropped 6 bases and J dropped 3 bases, with 13 bases sitting between them. The CDR3 is 14 residues long. The CDR3 nucleotides read TGTGCCAGTAGCCTACCTCGGAGAACAGATACGCAGTATTTT. Its protein is CASSLPRRTDTQYF.

This clonotype was picked up many times. The chain combines TRBV4-3 with TRBJ2-7; 7 bases match TRBD2. Germline V gives CDR1 LGHNA, CDR2 YSLEER. The CDR3 runs to 13 residues. Trimming removed 4 bases from V and 4 bases from J; junction bases left unmatched: 4. In DNA, the CDR3 is TGCGCCAGCAGCCGAGGACTAGATTACGAGCAGTACTTC. Its protein product is CASSRGLDYEQYF.

This clonotype was observed many times. This chain links TRBV20-1 with TRBJ2-3, with 7 bases lining up with TRBD2. CDR1 DFQATT and CDR2 SNEGSKA come from the germline V gene (reference sequence). The CDR3 totals 15 residues. V gave up 2 bases and J gave up 1 base; unmatched junction bases: 6. CDR3 sequence (DNA): TGCAGTGCTAGACTTACTAGCGAGCGCACAGATACGCAGTATTTT. The encoded protein is CSARLTSERTDTQYF.

This clonotype was seen many times. The chain is built from TRBV6-1 and TRBJ2-7, with unresolved D. Trimming pared 2 bases from V and 3 bases from J, leaving 17 bases between. The germline gives CDR1 MNHNS, CDR2 SASEGT. The CDR3 loop spans 16 amino acids. The CDR3 DNA reads as TGTGCCAGCAGTGAACCGTCCGTGGGCCGGATCTACGAGCAGTACTTC. It specifies CASSEPSVGRIYEQYF.

This clonotype was recorded at least ten times. The chain combines TRBV29-1 with TRBJ2-5; a weak D match, TRBD1 (5 bases). CDR3 length equals 13 residues. The ends were cut back, 3 bases at V and 2 bases at J, with 10 bases in the middle. CDR1 is SQVTM and CDR2 is ANQGSEA in the germline V gene. The CDR3 region is CSVDGAGQETQYF. CDR3 in DNA: TGCAGCGTTGATGGGGCAGGACAAGAGACCCAGTACTTC.